This entry lists 9 T cell receptor beta chains sequenced from one sample in a study of regulatory T cells in long-lasting Graves disease. iRepertoire HTBI primers and Arm-PCR of CDR3 regions built TCR beta libraries. A single record per CDR3 protein comes from TCRdb applying MiXCR to the multiplex PCR reads. This sample has roughly 320,000 distinct CDR3 sequences, with 15% to 20% found just once. Time point specified: newly diagnosed GD, antithyroid drugs for less than 3 months. Preparation of the TCR library used RNA extracted from PBMCs. This sample was also put to use in a study of T cells in Graves' hyperthyroidism and ophthalmopathy.

The sample here was peripheral blood mononuclear cells (PBMCs), taken at new diagnosis, from a patient treated with antithyroid drugs. The receptors here all came from a man aged 35-49 years with Graves disease.

Many counts were recorded for this clonotype. The chain is built from TRBV6-2 or TRBV6-3 and TRBJ1-1; D is undetermined. Germline V gene sequence: CDR1 MNHEY, CDR2 SVGEGT. CDR3 length equals 14 residues. V dropped 0 bases and J dropped 1 base, with 6 bases sitting between them. DNA for the CDR3: TGTGCCAGCAGTTACTCCTGGCCGAACACTGAAGCTTTCTTT. This gives the protein CASSYSWPNTEAFF.

The chain recombines TRBV28 with TRBJ1-3, with D possibly TRBD1 on 6 matching bases. The length of the CDR3 is 15 residues. V was shortened by 6 bases and J by 0 bases, with 12 bases between the two germline ends. The V gene's germline CDR1 is MDHEN and CDR2 SYDVKM. CDR3 sequence reads: CASREQTGSGNTIYF. The CDR3 nucleotides read TGTGCCAGCAGAGAACAGACAGGCTCTGGAAACACCATATATTTT.

The chain joins TRBV27 to TRBJ2-3; 9 nucleotides line up with TRBD1. Germline CDR1 reads MNHEY; CDR2 reads SMNVEV (reference sequence). This CDR3 has 15 residues. After removal of 1 base from V and 6 bases from J, the junction contained 5 bases not matched to a gene. The CDR3 nucleotides are TGTGCCAGCAGTTTATGGGACAGGGCGACGGATACGCAGTATTTT. It is translated as CASSLWDRATDTQYF.

This clonotype was counted ten times or more. The rearrangement joins TRBV7-9 to TRBJ2-5; D is unclear. The CDR3 sequence is 12 residues long. From germline, CDR1 is SEHNR and CDR2 FQNEAQ (reference sequence). Trimming shortened V by 1 base and J by 5 bases, and 5 bases separated the two germline ends. The CDR3: CASSLVAETQYF. CDR3 DNA sequence: TGTGCCAGCAGCTTAGTGGCGGAGACCCAGTACTTC.

The chain couples TRBV27 to TRBJ2-2; D not certain. The V and J ends lost 2 bases and 4 bases respectively, with 8 bases between them. The CDR3 runs 14 residues. The germline V gene has CDR1 MNHEY and CDR2 SMNVEV (reference sequence). The CDR3 DNA is TGTGCCAGCAGTTTAAATTGGGGCACCGGGGAGCTGTTTTTT. This sequence encodes CASSLNWGTGELFF.

This clonotype was counted at least ten times. The V gene is TRBV29-1, the J gene TRBJ2-3; 12 bases are shared with TRBD1. The CDR3 contains 15 residues. Trimming cost V 3 bases and J 3 bases; bases outside gene matches: 4. CDR1 and CDR2 from the germline V gene are SQVTM and ANQGSEA. The CDR3 coding sequence is TGCAGCGTTGATAAGGGACAGGGGGCAACAGATACGCAGTATTTT. It is translated as CSVDKGQGATDTQYF.

In this sample, this clonotype turned up many times. V and J are TRBV28 and TRBJ2-4, with 12 bases lining up with TRBD2. This CDR3 has 16 residues. CDR1 is MDHEN, CDR2 SYDVKM, per germline. J was trimmed by 6 bases and V by 4 bases; bases with no gene match: 7. This chain's CDR3 is CASSWMTSGGANIQYF. DNA of the CDR3: TGTGCCAGCAGTTGGATGACTAGCGGGGGTGCAAACATTCAGTACTTC.

This clonotype turned up a few times. The V gene is TRBV6-1, the J gene TRBJ1-5; a possible D gene is TRBD1 (6 bases). V gave up 5 bases and J gave up 0 bases, with 11 bases separating them. Germline V gene sequence: CDR1 MNHNS, CDR2 SASEGT. CDR3 length: 15 residues. CDR3 nucleotide sequence: TGTGCCAGCAGTCCAAGACAGGATAGCAATCAGCCCCAGCATTTT. Translating gives CASSPRQDSNQPQHF.

This clonotype was detected many times. This chain uses TRBV27 with TRBJ1-2; D is possibly TRBD1 (6 bases). Germline CDR1 reads MNHEY; CDR2 reads SMNVEV (reference sequence). The CDR3 loop spans 16 amino acids. V was shortened by 2 bases and J by 0 bases, with 13 bases between the two germline ends. As DNA, the CDR3 is TGTGCCAGCAGTTTACGGACAGCCACAGCTAACTATGGCTACACCTTC. This sequence encodes CASSLRTATANYGYTF.